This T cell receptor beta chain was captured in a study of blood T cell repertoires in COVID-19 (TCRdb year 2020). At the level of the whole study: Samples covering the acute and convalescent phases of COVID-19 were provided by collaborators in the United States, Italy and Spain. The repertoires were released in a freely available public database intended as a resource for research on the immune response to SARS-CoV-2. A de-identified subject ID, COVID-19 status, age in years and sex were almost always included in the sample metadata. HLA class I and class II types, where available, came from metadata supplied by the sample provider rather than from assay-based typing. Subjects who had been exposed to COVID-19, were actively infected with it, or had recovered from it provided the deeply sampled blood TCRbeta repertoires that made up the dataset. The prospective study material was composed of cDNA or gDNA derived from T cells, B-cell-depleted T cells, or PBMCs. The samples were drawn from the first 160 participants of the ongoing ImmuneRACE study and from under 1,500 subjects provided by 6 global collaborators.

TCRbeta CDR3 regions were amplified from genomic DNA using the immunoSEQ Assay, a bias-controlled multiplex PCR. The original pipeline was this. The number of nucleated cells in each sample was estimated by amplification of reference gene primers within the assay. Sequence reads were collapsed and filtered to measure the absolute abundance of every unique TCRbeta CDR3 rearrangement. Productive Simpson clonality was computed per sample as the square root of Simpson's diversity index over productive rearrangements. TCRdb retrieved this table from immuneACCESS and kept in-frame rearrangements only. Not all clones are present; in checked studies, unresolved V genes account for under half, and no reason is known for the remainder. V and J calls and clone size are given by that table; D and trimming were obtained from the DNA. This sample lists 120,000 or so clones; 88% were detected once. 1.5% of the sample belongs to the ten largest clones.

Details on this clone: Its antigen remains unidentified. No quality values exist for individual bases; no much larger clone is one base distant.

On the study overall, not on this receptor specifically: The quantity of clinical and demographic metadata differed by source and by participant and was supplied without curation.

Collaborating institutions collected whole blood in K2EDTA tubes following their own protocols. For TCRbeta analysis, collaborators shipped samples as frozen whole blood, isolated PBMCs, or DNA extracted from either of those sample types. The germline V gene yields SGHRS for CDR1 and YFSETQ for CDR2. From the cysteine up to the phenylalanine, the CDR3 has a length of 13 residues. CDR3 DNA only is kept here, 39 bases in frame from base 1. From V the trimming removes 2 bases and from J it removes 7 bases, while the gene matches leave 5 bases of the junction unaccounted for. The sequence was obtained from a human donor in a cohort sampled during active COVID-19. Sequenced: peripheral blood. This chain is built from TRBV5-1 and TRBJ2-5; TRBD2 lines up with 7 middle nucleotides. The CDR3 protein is CASSLTSDMTQYF. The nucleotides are TGCGCCAGCAGCTTAACTAGCGATATGACCCAGTACTTC.